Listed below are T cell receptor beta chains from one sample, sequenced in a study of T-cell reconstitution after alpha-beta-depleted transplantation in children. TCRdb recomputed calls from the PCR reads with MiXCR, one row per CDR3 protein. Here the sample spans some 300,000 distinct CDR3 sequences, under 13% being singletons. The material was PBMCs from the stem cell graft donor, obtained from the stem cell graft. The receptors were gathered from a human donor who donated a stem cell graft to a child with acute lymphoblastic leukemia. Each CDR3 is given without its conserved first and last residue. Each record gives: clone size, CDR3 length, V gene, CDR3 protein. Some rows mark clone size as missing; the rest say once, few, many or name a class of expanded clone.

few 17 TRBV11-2 ASSPFLAGAPLPNNEQF
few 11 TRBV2 ASSEVREDEQF
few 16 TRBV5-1 ASSSKLAGGLGTYEQY
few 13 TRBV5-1 ASSRETSGHNEQF
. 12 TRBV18 ASAPEGGPYGYT
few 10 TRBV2 ASSRTAAWQY
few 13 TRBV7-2 ASSLAPGLPYGYT
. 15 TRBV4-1 ASSQDGFGTYGNTIY
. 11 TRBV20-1 SARLAGGAEHF
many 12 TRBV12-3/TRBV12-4 ASTLGAGNTEAF
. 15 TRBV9 ASSVGLAGASTDTQY
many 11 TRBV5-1 ASSFQGMTEAF
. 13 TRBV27 ASRPRGTTNEKLF
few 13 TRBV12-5 ASGSPGTGGQPQH
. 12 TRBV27 ASSSGLARDEQF
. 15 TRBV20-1 SARDRTGLAGTDTQY
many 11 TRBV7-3 ASKRGRNTEAF
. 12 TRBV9 ASSASGTVNEQF
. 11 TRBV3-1 ASSKQGSTEAF
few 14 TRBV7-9 ASSPPTGANTGELF
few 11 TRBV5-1 ASSLTGIYEQY
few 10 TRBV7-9 ASSLTDYEQY
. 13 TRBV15 ATSRAVDGTGELF
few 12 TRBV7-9 ASSPVHGGTEAF
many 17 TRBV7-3 ASSLTATKNSGSSNEQF
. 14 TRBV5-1 ASSLLPGKINYGYT
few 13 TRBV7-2 ASSPSSGPYNEQF
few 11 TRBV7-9 AFGTPNTGELF
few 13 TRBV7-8 ASSYYRVEGNTIY
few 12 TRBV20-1 SARARPASYEQY
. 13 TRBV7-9 ASSPTVGVQNEQY
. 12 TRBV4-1 ASSQDLTSETLN
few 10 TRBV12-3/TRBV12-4 ASSGLGPEAF
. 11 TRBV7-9 ASRGGTITEAF
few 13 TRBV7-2 ASSSGGLIQETQY
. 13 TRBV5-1 ASSLQLQGNTEAF
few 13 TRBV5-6 ASSLLAEYSYEQY
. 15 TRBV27 ATSLWGPGFMPYEQY
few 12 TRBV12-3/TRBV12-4 ASSFEGGSETQY
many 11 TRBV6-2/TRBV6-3 ASSSTSENEQF
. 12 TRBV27 ASRTGGGSETQY
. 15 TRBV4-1 ASSQEGQGTYTDTQY
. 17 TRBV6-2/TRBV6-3 ASSYSWVFGQDSNQPQH
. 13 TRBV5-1 ASTKTGQGGHEQY
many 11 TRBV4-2 ASSHSDSTEAF
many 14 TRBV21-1 ASSTVRGLGGNEQF
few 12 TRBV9 ASSPRQDHQPQH
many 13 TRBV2 ASSESGPGYQPQH
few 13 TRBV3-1 ASSQGRGAIYGYT
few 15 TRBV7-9 ASSRQFLAGGPGEQF
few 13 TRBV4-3 ASSQDLGNPYEQY
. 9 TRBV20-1 SARDLETQY
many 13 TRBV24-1 ATSDSGTGTYEQY